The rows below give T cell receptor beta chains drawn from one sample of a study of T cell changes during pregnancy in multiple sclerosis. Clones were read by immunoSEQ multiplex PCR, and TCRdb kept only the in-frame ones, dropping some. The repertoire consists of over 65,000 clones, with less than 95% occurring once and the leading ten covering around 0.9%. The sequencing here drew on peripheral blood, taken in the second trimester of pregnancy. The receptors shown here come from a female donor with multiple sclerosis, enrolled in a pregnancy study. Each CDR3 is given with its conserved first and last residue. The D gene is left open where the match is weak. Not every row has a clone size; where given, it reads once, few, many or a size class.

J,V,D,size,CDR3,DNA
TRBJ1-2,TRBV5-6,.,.,CASSLVGRGRSNYGYTF,TGTGCCAGCAGCTTGGTTGGCAGGGGAAGATCTAACTATGGCTACACCTTC
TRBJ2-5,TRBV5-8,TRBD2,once,CASSLDLFGGGQETQYF,TGTGCCAGCAGCTTGGATCTGTTCGGCGGGGGGCAAGAGACCCAGTACTTC
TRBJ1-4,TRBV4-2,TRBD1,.,CASSQSGGNEKLFF,TGTGCCAGCAGCCAATCAGGGGGAAATGAAAAACTGTTTTTT
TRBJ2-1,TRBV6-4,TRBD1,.,CASATGTGDGDEQFF,TGTGCCAGCGCTACCGGTACAGGGGATGGAGATGAGCAGTTCTTC
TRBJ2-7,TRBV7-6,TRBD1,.,CASSPVTGSYEQYF,TGTGCCAGCAGCCCAGTGACAGGGAGCTACGAGCAGTACTTC
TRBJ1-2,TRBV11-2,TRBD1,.,CASSLLGQGYGYTF,TGTGCCAGCAGCTTGCTGGGACAGGGGTATGGCTACACCTTC
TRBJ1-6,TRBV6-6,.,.,CASQPAGGIDNSPLHF,TGTGCCAGCCAACCGGCGGGGGGTATCGATAATTCACCCCTCCACTTT
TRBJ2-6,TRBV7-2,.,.,CASSHRQGRAGANVLTF,TGTGCCAGCAGCCACCGACAGGGGAGGGCTGGGGCCAACGTCCTGACTTTC
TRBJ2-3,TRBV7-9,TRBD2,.,CASSLVRLAGQTDTQYF,TGTGCCAGCAGCTTAGTTCGACTAGCGGGGCAAACAGATACGCAGTATTTT
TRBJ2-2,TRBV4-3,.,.,CASSRTRDWSELFF,TGCGCCAGCAGCCGTACCCGGGACTGGTCGGAGCTGTTTTTT
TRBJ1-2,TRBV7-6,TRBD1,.,CASSSPRDPGQATGYTF,TGTGCCAGCAGCTCCCCACGGGATCCGGGACAGGCGACCGGCTACACCTTC
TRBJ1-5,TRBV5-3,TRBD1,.,CARSFFKYRDRGIQPQHF,TGTGCCAGAAGCTTTTTCAAATACCGGGACAGAGGGATTCAGCCCCAGCATTTT
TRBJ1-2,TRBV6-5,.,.,CASTDDRYYGYTF,TGTGCCAGCACCGACGACAGATACTATGGCTACACCTTC
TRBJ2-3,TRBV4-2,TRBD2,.,CASSQEGLAGGDTQYF,TGTGCCAGCAGCCAAGAAGGACTAGCGGGGGGGGATACGCAGTATTTT
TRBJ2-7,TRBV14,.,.,CASSPTSTPWPFYEQYF,TGTGCCAGCAGCCCCACGTCGACTCCCTGGCCCTTTTACGAGCAGTACTTC
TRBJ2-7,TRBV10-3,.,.,CAISLDTGRELPYEQYF,TGTGCCATCAGTCTCGATACCGGCAGGGAACTACCCTACGAGCAGTACTTC
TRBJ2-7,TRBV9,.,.,CASSVDQTTPYEQYF,TGTGCCAGCAGCGTAGACCAGACTACCCCTTACGAGCAGTACTTC
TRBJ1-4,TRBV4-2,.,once,CASSQDISGSANEKLFF,TGTGCCAGCAGCCAAGATATTTCAGGGTCGGCGAATGAAAAACTGTTTTTT
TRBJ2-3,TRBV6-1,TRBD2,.,CASSATKQRGLSTDTQYF,TGTGCCAGCAGTGCCACTAAACAGCGGGGGCTATCCACAGATACGCAGTATTTT
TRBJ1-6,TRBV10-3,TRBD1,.,CAIRGVDRDNSPLHF,TGTGCCATCAGGGGGGTTGACAGGGATAATTCACCCCTCCACTTT
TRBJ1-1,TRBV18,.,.,CASSQSYGGSTEAFF,TGTGCCAGCTCCCAGAGCTACGGGGGGAGTACTGAAGCTTTCTTT
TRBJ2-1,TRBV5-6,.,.,CASSLVRGTGTPYNEQFF,TGTGCCAGCAGCTTGGTAAGGGGCACCGGGACTCCCTACAATGAGCAGTTCTTC
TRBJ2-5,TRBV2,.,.,CASSVLSETQYF,TGTGCCAGCAGTGTACTGTCCGAGACCCAGTACTTC
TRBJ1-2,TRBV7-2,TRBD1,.,CASSSRTGPSYTF,TGTGCCAGCAGCTCGCGGACAGGGCCAAGCTACACCTTC
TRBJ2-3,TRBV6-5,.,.,CASSLWGGTDTQYF,TGTGCCAGCAGTTTGTGGGGGGGCACAGATACGCAGTATTTT
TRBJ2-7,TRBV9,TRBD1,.,CASSEGTGNEQYF,TGTGCCAGCAGCGAGGGGACAGGGAACGAGCAGTACTTC
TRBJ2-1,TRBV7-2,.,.,CASSLTGNEQFF,TGTGCCAGCAGTCTTACGGGCAATGAGCAGTTCTTC
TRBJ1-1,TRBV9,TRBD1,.,CASSVGGDRRPFF,TGTGCCAGCAGCGTAGGTGGGGACAGGAGACCTTTCTTT
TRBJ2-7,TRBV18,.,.,CASSPAAGSEQYF,TGTGCCAGCTCACCAGCCGCAGGGTCCGAGCAGTACTTC
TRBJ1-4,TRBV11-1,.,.,CASSSKNGNEKLFF,TGTGCCAGCAGTTCAAAAAACGGGAATGAAAAACTGTTTTTT
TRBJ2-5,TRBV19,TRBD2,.,CASSPRTSGDIETQYF,TGTGCCAGTAGTCCAAGGACTAGCGGGGATATCGAGACCCAGTACTTC
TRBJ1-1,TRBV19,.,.,CASSLTGNTEAFF,TGTGCCAGTAGTTTGACTGGAAACACTGAAGCTTTCTTT
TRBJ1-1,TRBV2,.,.,CASSEAFSTEAFF,TGTGCCAGCAGTGAAGCGTTCAGCACTGAAGCTTTCTTT
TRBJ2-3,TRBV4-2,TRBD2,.,CASSQSHLAGGSTDTQYF,TGTGCCAGCAGCCAAAGTCATTTGGCGGGGGGATCCACAGATACGCAGTATTTT
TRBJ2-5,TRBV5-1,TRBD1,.,CASSSMGQSQETQYF,TGCGCCAGCAGCTCCATGGGACAGAGCCAAGAGACCCAGTACTTC
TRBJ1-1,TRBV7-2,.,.,CASIPDSPNTEAFF,TGTGCCAGCATCCCGGACAGCCCGAACACTGAAGCTTTCTTT
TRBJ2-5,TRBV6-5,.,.,CASFRPGAPTQYF,TGTGCCAGCTTCCGCCCAGGGGCCCCGACCCAGTACTTC
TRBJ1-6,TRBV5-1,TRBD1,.,CASRDRDNYNSPLHF,TGCGCCAGCAGAGACAGGGATAACTATAATTCACCCCTCCACTTT
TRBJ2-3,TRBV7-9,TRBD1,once,CASSATGESHTDTQYF,TGTGCCAGCAGCGCGACAGGGGAGAGCCATACAGATACGCAGTATTTT
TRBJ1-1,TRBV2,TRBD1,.,CASSAGGPEAFF,TGTGCCAGCAGCGCAGGGGGGCCTGAAGCTTTCTTT
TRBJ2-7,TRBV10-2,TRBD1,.,CASSTGTGGGEQYF,TGCGCCAGCAGTACCGGGACAGGGGGCGGCGAGCAGTACTTC
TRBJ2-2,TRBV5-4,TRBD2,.,CASSLGAASGGLNTGELFF,TGTGCCAGCAGCCTGGGGGCTGCTAGCGGGGGGCTTAACACCGGGGAGCTGTTTTTT
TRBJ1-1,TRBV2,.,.,CASTEGPNTEAFF,TGTGCCAGCACTGAAGGGCCGAACACTGAAGCTTTCTTT
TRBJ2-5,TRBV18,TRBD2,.,CASSLGLEETQYF,TGTGCCAGCTCACTAGGACTAGAAGAGACCCAGTACTTC
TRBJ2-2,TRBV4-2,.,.,CASSQEVGGYTGELFF,TGTGCCAGCAGCCAAGAGGTTGGGGGGTACACCGGGGAGCTGTTTTTT
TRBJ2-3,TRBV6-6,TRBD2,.,CASRSTSGGLTNTQYF,TGTGCCAGCAGGTCTACTAGCGGGGGCCTCACGAATACGCAGTATTTT
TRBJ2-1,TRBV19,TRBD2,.,CASSIGGSGRRSYNEQFF,TGTGCCAGTAGTATAGGGGGTAGCGGGCGCCGCTCCTACAATGAGCAGTTCTTC
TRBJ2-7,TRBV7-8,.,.,CASSPDRTNFFYEQYF,TGTGCCAGCAGCCCTGACCGGACTAACTTCTTCTACGAGCAGTACTTC
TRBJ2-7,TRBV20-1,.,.,CSARPGYEQYF,TGCAGTGCTCGACCGGGTTACGAGCAGTACTTC
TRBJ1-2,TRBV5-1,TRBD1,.,CASSSGTGGEGYTF,TGCGCCAGCAGCTCCGGGACAGGGGGCGAAGGCTACACCTTC
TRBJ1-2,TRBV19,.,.,CASSTPPTGSYGYTF,TGTGCCAGTAGTACACCCCCGACAGGCTCCTATGGCTACACCTTC
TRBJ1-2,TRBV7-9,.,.,CASSPGGGWGYTF,TGTGCCAGCAGCCCCGGGGGGGGCTGGGGCTACACCTTC
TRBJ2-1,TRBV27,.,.,CASSLFNEQFF,TGTGCCAGCAGCCTATTCAATGAGCAGTTCTTC
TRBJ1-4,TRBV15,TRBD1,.,CATSRGDRGEKLFF,TGTGCCACCAGCAGAGGGGACAGGGGTGAAAAACTGTTTTTT